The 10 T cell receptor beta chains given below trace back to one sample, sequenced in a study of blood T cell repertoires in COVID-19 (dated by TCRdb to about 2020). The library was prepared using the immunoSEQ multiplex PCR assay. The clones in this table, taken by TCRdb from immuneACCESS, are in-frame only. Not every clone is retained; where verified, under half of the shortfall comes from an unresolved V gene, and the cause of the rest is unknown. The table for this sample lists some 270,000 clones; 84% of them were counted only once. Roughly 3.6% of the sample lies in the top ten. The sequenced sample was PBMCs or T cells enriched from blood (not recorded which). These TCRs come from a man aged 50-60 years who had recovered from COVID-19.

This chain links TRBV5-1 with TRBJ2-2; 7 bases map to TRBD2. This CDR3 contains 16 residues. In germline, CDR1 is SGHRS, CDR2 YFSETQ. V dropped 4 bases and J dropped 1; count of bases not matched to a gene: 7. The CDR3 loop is CASSPPSGVNTGELFF. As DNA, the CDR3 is TGCGCCAGCAGCCCCCCGAGCGGGGTGAACACCGGGGAGCTGTTTTTT.

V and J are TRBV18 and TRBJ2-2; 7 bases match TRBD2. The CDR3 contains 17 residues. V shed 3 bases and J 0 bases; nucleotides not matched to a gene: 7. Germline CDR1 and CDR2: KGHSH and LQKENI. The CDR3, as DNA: TGTGCCAGCTCACCCTCGCTGGCGGGGGCGAACACCGGGGAGCTGTTTTTT. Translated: CASSPSLAGANTGELFF.

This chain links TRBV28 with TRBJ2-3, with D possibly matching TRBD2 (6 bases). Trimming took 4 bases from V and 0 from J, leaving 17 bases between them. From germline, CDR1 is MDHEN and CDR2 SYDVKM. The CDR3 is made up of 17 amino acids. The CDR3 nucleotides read TGTGCCAGCAGTTCCCTACCCCTCCGGGGGAGCACAGATACGCAGTATTTT. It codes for CASSSLPLRGSTDTQYF.

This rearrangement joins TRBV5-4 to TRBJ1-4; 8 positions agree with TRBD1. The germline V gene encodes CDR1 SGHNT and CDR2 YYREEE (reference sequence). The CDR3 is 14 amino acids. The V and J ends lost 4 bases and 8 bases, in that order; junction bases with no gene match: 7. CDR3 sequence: CASSRQGFREKLFF. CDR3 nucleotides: TGTGCCAGCAGCAGACAGGGGTTTCGGGAAAAACTGTTTTTT.

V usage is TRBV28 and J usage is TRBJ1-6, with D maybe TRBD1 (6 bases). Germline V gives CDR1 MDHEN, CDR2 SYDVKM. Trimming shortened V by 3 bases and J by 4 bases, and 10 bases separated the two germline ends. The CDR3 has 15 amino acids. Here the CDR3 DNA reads TGTGCCAGCAGTTTTCGGGGGGCTTATAATTCACCCCTCCACTTT. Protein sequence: CASSFRGAYNSPLHF.

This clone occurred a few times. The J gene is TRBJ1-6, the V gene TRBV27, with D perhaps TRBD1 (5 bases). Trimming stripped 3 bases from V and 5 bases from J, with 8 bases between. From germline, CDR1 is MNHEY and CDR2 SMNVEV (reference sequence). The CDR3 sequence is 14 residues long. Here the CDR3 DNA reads TGTGCCAGCAGTTTCGAGGACAATAATTCACCCCTCCACTTT. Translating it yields CASSFEDNNSPLHF.

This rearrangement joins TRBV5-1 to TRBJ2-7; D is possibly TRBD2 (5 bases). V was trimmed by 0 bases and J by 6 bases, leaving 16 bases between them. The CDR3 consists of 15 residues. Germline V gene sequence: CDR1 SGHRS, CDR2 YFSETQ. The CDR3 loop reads CASSLGQAGLSEQYF. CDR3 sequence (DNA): TGCGCCAGCAGCTTGGGCCAGGCGGGTCTGAGCGAGCAGTACTTC.

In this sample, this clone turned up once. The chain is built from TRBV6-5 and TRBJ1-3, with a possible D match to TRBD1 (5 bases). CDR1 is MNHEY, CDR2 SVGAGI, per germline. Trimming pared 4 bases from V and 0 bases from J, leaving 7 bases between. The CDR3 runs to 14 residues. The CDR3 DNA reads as TGTGCCAGCAGTTGGGGCCCCTCTGGAAACACCATATATTTT. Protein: CASSWGPSGNTIYF.

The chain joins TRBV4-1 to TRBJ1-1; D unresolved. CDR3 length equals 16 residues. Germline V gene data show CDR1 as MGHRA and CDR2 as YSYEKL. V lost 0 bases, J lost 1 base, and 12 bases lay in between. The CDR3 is CASSQDLSKRNTEAFF. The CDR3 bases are TGCGCCAGCAGCCAAGATCTTTCCAAGCGGAACACTGAAGCTTTCTTT.

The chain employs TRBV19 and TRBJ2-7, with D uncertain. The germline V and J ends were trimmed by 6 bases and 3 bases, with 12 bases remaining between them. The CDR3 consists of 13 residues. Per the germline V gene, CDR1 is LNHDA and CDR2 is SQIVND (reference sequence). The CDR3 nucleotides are TGTGCCAGTAGCTCAGGAAGAAGCTACGAGCAGTACTTC. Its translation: CASSSGRSYEQYF.